This TCR beta chain came from a study of T cell repertoires in cytomegalovirus infection. V dropped 5 bases and J dropped 10 bases, with 12 bases sitting between them. Germline lookup yields CDR1 MNHEY and CDR2 SVGAGI. There are 13 residues in the CDR3. This clonotype was found many times. As yet, its antigen is unknown. MiXCR, applied by TCRdb to the reads, yields one record per CDR3 protein. The repertoire holds about 890,000 distinct CDR3 sequences, with roughly 31% as singletons. The sequencing used cultured CD8+ T cells from PBMCs, collected from culture after CMV antigen stimulation. The receptor was isolated from a human donor in good health (CMV status not recorded). Some clones in this sample may be carry-over from other donors' samples. The genes are TRBV6-5 and TRBJ1-6, with D tentatively TRBD1 (6 bases). The CDR3 sequence: CASSLQTGSPLHF. The CDR3 DNA is TGTGCCAGCAGTCTCCAGACAGGCTCACCCCTCCACTTT.